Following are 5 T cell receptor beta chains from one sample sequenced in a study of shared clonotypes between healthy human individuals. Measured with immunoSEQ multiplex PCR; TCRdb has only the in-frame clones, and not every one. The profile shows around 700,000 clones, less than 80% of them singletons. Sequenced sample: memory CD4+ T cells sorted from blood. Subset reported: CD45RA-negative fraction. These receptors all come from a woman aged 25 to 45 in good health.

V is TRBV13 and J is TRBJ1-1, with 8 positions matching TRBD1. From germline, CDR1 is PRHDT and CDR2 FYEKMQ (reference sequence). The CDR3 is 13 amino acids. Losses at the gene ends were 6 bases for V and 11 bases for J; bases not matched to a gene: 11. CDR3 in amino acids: CASSPTGTGYAFF. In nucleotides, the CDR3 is TGTGCCAGCAGTCCTACCGGGACAGGCTATGCTTTCTTT.

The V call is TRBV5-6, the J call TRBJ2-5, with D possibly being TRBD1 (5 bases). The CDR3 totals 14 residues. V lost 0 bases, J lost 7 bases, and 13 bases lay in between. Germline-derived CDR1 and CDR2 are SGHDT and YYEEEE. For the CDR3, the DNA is TGTGCCAGCAGCTTGGGCCACAGGTCGGGGACCCAGTACTTC. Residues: CASSLGHRSGTQYF.

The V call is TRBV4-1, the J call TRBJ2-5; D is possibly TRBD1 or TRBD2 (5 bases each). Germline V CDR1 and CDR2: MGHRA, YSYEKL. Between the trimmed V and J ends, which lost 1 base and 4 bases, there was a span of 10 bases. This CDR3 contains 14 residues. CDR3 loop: CASSQVGVGETQYF. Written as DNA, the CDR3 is TGCGCCAGCAGCCAAGTGGGGGTCGGAGAGACCCAGTACTTC.

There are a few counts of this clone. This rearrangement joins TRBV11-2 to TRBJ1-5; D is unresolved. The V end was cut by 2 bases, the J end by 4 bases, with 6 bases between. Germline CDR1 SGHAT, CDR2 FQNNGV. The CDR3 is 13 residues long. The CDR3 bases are TGTGCCAGCAGCTTATTCCCGAATCAGCCCCAGCATTTT. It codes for CASSLFPNQPQHF.

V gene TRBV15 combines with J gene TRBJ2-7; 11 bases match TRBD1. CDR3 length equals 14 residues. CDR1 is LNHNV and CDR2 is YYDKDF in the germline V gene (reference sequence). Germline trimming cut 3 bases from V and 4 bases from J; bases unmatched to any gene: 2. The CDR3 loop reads CATSRGQGGYEQYF. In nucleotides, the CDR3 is TGTGCCACCAGCAGGGGACAGGGGGGGTACGAGCAGTACTTC. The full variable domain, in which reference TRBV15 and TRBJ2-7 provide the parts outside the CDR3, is DAMVIQNPRYQVTQFGKPVTLSCSQTLNHNVMYWYQQKSSQAPKLLFHYYDKDFNNEADTPDNFQSRRPNTSFCFLDIRSPGLGDTAMYLCATSRGQGGYEQYFGPGTRLTVT.